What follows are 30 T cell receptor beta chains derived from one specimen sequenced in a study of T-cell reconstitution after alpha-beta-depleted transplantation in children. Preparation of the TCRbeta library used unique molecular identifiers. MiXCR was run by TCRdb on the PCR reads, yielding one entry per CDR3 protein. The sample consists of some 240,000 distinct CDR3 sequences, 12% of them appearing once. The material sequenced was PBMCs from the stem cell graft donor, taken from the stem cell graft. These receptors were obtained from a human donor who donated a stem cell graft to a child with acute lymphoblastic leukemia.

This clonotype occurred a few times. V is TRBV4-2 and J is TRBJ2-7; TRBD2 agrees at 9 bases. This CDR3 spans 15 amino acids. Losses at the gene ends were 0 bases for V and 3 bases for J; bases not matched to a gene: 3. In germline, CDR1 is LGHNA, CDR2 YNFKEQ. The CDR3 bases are TGTGCCAGCAGCCAAGAAGGCGGGGGGGTCTACGAGCAGTACTTC. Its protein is CASSQEGGGVYEQYF.

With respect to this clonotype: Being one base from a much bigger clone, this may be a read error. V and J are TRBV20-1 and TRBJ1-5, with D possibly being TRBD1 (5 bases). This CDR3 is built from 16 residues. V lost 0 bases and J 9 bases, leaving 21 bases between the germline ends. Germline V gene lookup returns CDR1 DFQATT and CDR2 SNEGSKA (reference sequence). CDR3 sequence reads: CSAREEGVRYSPPQHF. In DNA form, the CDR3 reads TGCAGTGCTAGAGAAGAAGGGGTCCGGTATTCTCCGCCCCAGCATTTT.

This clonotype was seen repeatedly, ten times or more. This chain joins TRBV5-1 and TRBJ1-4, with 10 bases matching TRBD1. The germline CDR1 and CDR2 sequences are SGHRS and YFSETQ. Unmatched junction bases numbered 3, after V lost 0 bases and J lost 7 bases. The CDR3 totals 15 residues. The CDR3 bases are TGCGCCAGCAGCTTGGTTGGGACAGGGGCTGAAAAACTGTTTTTT. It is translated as CASSLVGTGAEKLFF.

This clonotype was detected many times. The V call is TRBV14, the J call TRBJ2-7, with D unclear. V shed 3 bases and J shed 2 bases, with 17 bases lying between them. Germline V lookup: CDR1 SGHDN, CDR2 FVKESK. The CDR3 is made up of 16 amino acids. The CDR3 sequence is CASSHLTARSPYEQYF. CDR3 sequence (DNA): TGTGCCAGCAGCCACCTAACGGCCAGGTCACCCTACGAGCAGTACTTC.

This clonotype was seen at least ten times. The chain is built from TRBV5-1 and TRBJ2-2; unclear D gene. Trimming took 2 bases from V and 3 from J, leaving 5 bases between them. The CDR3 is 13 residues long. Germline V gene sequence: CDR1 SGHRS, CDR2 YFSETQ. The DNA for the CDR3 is TGCGCCAGCAGCTTATCCTACACCGGGGAGCTGTTTTTT. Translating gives CASSLSYTGELFF.

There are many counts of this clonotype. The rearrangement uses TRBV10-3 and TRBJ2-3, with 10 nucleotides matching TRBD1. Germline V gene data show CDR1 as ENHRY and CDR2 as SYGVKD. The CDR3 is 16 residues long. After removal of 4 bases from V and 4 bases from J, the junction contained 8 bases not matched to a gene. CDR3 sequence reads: CAISVDGGQGSDTQYF. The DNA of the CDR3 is TGTGCCATCAGTGTCGACGGGGGACAGGGGTCAGATACGCAGTATTTT.

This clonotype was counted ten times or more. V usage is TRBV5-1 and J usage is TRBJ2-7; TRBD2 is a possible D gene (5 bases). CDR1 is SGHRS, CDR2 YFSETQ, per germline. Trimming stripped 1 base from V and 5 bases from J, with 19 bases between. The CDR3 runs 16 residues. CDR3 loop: CASSLSVRPQTNEQYF. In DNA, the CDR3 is TGCGCCAGCAGCTTGTCCGTTCGGCCCCAGACTAACGAGCAGTACTTC.

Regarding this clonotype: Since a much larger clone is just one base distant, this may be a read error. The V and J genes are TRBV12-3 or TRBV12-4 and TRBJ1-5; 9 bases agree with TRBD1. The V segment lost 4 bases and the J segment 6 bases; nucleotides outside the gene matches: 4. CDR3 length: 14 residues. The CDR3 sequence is CASSSDRGGQPQHF. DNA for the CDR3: TGTGCCAGCAGTTCGGACAGGGGCGGTCAGCCCCAGCATTTT.

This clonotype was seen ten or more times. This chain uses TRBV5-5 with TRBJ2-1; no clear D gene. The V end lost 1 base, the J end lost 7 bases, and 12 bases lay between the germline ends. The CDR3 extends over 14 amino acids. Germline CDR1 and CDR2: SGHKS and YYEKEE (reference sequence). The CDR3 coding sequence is TGTGCCAGCAGCTTGTCTTCCAAACGAAATGAGCAGTTCTTC. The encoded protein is CASSLSSKRNEQFF.

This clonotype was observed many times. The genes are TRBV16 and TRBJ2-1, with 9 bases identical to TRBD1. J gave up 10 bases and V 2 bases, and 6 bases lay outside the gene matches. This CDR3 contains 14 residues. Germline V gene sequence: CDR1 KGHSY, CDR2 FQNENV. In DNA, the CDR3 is TGTGCCAGCAGCCAACGGCGGGACAGGGACGAGCAGTTCTTC. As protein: CASSQRRDRDEQFF.

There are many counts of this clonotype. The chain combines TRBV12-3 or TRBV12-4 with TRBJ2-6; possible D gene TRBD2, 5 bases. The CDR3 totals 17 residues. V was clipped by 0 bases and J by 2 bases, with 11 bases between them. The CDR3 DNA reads TGTGCCAGCAGTTTAGCGGGAGAAATTCCTGGGGCCAACGTCCTGACTTTC. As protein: CASSLAGEIPGANVLTF.

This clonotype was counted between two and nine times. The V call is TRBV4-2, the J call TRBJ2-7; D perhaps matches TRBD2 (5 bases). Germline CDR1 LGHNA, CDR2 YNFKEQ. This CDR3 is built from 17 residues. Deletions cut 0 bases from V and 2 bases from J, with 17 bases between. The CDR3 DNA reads TGTGCCAGCAGCCAAGAGGTCAGCGGCCAATTCCCCTACGAGCAGTACTTC. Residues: CASSQEVSGQFPYEQYF.

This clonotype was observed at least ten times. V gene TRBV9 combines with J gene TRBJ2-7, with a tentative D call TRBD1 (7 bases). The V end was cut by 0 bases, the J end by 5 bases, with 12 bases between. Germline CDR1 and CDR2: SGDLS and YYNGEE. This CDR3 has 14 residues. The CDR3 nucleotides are TGTGCCAGCAGCGTAGCAGTCAGGGGGGACGAGCAGTACTTC. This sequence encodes CASSVAVRGDEQYF.

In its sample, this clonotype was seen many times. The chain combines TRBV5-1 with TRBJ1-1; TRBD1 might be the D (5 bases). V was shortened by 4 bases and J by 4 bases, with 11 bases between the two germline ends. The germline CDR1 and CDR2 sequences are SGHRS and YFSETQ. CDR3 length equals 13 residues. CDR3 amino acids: CASSVEGFTEAFF. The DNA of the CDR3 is TGCGCCAGCAGCGTGGAGGGGTTCACTGAAGCTTTCTTT.

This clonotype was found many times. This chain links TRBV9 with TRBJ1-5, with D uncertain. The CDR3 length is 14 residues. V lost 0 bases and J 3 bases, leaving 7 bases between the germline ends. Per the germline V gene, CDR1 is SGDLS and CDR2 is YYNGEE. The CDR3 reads CASSVDGSNQPQHF. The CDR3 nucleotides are TGTGCCAGCAGCGTAGACGGCTCCAATCAGCCCCAGCATTTT. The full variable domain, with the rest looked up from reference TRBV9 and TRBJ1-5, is DSGVTQTPKHLITATGQRVTLRCSPRSGDLSVYWYQQSLDQGLQFLIQYYNGEERAKGNILERFSAQQFPDLHSELNLSSLELGDSALYFCASSVDGSNQPQHFGDGTRLSIL.

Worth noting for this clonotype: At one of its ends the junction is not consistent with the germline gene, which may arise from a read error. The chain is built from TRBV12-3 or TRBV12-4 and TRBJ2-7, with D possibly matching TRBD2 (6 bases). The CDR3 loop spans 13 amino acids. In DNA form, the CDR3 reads TGTGCCAGCAGCCTTGGCGGGACCTACAAGCAGTACTTC. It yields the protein CASSLGGTYKQYF.

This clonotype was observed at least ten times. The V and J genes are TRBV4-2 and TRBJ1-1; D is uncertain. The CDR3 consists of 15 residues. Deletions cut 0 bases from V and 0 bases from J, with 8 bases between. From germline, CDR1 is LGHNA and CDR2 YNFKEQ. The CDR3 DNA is TGTGCCAGCAGCCAAGATATAAAGGTGAACACTGAAGCTTTCTTT. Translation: CASSQDIKVNTEAFF.

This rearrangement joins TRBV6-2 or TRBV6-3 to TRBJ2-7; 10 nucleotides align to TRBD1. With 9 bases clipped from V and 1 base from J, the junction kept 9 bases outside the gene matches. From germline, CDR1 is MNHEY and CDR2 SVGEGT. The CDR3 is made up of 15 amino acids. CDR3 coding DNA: TGTGCCAGAATCCCGGGGGACAGGGGATCCTACGAGCAGTACTTC. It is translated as CARIPGDRGSYEQYF.

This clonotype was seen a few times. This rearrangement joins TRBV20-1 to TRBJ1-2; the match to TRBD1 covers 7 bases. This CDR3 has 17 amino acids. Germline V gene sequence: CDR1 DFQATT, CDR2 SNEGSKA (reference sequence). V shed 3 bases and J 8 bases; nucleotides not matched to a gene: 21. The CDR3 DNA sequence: TGCAGTGCTAGTAGAGGGGGCGTTGGAGGGCTGGTCGGGGGCTACACCTTC. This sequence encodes CSASRGGVGGLVGGYTF.

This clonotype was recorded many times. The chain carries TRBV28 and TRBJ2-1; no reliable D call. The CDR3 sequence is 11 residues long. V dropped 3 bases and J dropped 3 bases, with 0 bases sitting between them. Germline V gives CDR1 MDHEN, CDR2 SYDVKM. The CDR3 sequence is CASSFYNEQFF. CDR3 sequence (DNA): TGTGCCAGCAGTTTCTACAATGAGCAGTTCTTC.

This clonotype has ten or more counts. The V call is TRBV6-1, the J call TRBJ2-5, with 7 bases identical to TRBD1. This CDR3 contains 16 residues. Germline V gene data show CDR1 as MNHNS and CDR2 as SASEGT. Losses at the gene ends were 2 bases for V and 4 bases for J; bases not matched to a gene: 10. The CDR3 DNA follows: TGTGCCAGCAGTGAACTGGGTAGGGGGCGCGGAGAGACCCAGTACTTC. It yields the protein CASSELGRGRGETQYF.

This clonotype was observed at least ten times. This CDR3 reads CSVRGGVGGTNGYTF. CDR3 coding DNA: TGCAGCGTCCGAGGTGGGGTAGGAGGGACTAATGGCTACACCTTC. The V and J genes are TRBV29-1 and TRBJ1-2; D is possibly TRBD1 (5 bases). The CDR3 runs 15 residues. Germline CDR1 SQVTM, CDR2 ANQGSEA. V shed 6 bases and J shed 6 bases, with 23 bases lying between them.

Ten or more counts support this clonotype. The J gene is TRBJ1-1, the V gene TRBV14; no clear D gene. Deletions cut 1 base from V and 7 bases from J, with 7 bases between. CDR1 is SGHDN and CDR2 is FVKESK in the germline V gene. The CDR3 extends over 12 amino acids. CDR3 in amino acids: CASSQAPLEAFF. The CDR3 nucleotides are TGTGCCAGCAGCCAAGCTCCACTTGAAGCTTTCTTT. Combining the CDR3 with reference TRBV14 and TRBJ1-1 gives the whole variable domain EAGVTQFPSHSVIEKGQTVTLRCDPISGHDNLYWYRRVMGKEIKFLLHFVKESKQDESGMPNNRFLAERTGGTYSTLKVQPAELEDSGVYFCASSQAPLEAFFGQGTRLTVV.

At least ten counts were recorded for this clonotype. The CDR3 is CSVEMGAGNTEAFF. Written as DNA, the CDR3 is TGCAGCGTTGAAATGGGGGCGGGGAACACTGAAGCTTTCTTT. The J gene is TRBJ1-1, the V gene TRBV29-1; possibly TRBD1 for D (6 bases). The CDR3 is 14 amino acids. V lost 2 bases and J lost 1, with 11 bases in between. CDR1 is SQVTM, CDR2 ANQGSEA, per germline.

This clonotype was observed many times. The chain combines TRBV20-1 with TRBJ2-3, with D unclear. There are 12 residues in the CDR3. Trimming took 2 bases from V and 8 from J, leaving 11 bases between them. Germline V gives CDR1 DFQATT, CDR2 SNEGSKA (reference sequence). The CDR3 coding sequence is TGCAGTGCTAGATCCTCGGGTGGTACGCAGTATTTT. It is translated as CSARSSGGTQYF.

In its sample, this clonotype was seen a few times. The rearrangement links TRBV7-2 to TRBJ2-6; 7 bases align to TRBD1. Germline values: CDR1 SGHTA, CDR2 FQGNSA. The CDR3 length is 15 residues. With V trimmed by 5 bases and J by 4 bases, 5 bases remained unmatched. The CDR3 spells CASSGRTGGANVLTF. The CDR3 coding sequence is TGTGCCAGCAGCGGCCGGACAGGAGGGGCCAACGTCCTGACTTTC.

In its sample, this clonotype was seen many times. CDR3 nucleotide sequence: TGTGCCAGCAGCCGCCCAGGGGCGACTAGCGAAAATGAGCAGTTCTTC. Protein: CASSRPGATSENEQFF. The chain recombines TRBV3-1 with TRBJ2-1; 8 bases are a match to TRBD2. Germline V gene sequence: CDR1 LGHDT, CDR2 YNNKEL (reference sequence). The CDR3 consists of 16 residues. The V and J ends lost 4 bases and 7 bases, in that order; junction bases with no gene match: 12.

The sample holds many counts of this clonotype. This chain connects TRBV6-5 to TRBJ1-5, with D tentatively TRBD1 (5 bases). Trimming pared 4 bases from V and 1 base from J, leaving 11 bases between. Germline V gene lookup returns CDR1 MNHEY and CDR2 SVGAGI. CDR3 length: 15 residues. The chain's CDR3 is CASSSGKWSNQPQHF. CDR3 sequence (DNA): TGTGCCAGCAGTTCAGGGAAGTGGAGCAATCAGCCCCAGCATTTT.

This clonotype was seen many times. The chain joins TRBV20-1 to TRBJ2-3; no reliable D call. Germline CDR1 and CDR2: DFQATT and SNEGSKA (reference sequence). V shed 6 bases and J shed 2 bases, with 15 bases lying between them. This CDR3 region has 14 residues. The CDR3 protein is CSARYSDLTDTQYF. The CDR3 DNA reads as TGCAGTGCCCGCTACAGCGACCTCACAGATACGCAGTATTTT.

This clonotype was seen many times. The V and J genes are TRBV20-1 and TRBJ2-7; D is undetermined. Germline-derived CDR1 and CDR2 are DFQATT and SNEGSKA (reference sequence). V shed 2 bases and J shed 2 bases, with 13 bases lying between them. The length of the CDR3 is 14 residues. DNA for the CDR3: TGCAGTGCTAGATCTCTGGAGAAAACCTACGAGCAGTACTTC. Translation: CSARSLEKTYEQYF.